This TCR beta chain was documented in a study of blood T cell repertoires in COVID-19. The overall study: Specimens from acute and convalescent COVID-19 originated in the United States, Italy and Spain.

V gave up 5 bases and J gave up 6 bases; unmatched junction bases: 16. The CDR3 has 18 amino acids. Germline lookup yields CDR1 SEHNR and CDR2 FQNEAQ (reference sequence). Assay: immunoSEQ multiplex PCR; the TCRdb copy retains only in-frame clones and omits some. The sample has 97,000 or so clones, approximately 85% seen once. The V call is TRBV7-9, the J call TRBJ1-1; 12 bases fit TRBD1. Sequenced input: peripheral blood. The TCR originated in a woman of 80 years or more with active or convalescent COVID-19. The CDR3 loop is CASSASGTGGPSAAEAFF. In DNA form, the CDR3 reads TGTGCCAGCAGCGCATCCGGGACAGGGGGCCCCAGTGCCGCTGAAGCTTTCTTT.